The clone carrying this T cell receptor beta chain was counted once. Clones were read by immunoSEQ multiplex PCR, and TCRdb kept only the in-frame ones, dropping some. The sample holds about 40,000 clones, roughly nine tenths seen once. The sample is drawn from a study of T cell changes during pregnancy in multiple sclerosis. The sample consisted of peripheral blood, taken before pregnancy. The clonotype originates from a female donor with multiple sclerosis, enrolled in a pregnancy study.

CDR3 amino acids: CASSDSAGDSTGELFF. The DNA of the CDR3 is TGTGCCAGCAGTGACTCGGCAGGGGACAGCACCGGGGAGCTGTTTTTT. The chain couples TRBV6-4 to TRBJ2-2; the match to TRBD1 covers 7 bases. V trimming: 0 bases; J trimming: 4 bases; junction bases outside the gene matches: 5. The CDR3 covers 16 residues. Per the germline V gene, CDR1 is MRHNA and CDR2 is SNTAGT.